The sequence of this T cell receptor (beta chain) was determined in a study of T-cell memory formation after mild COVID-19. This clonotype has a count of ten or more. TCRdb reanalysed the 5' RACE reads using MiXCR and keeps one entry per CDR3 protein. The profile shows fewer than 450,000 distinct CDR3 sequences, 24% of them singletons. The V and J ends lost 5 bases and 5 bases respectively, with 1 base between them. The CDR3 runs 10 residues. The sequenced sample consisted of PBMCs or a T cell subset sorted from them (not recorded which). The chain couples TRBV12-3 or TRBV12-4 to TRBJ2-1; D unclear. The TCR comes from an adult woman who had mild COVID-19 (a few samples of this study predate the infection). Cell type and time point are not known. The chain's CDR3 is CASSNNEQFF. The CDR3, as DNA: TGTGCCAGCAGTAACAATGAGCAGTTCTTC.